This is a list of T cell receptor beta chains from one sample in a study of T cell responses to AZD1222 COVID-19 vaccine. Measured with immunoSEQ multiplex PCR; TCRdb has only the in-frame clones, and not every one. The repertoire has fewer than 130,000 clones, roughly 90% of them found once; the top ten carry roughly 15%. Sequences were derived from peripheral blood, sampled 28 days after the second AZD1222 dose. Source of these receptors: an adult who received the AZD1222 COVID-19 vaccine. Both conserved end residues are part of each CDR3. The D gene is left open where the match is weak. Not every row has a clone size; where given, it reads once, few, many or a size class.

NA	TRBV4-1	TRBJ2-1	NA	TGCGCCAGCAGCCAAGATCTTACGGATGAATACAATGAGCAGTTCTTC	CASSQDLTDEYNEQFF
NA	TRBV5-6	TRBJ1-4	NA	TGTGCCAGCAGCTTCAGGGTGTGGGAAAAACTGTTTTTT	CASSFRVWEKLFF
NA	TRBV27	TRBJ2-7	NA	TGTGCCAGCAGGCTGTCCTGGGCCCCATTTTACGAGCAGTACTTC	CASRLSWAPFYEQYF
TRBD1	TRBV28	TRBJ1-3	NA	TGTGCCAGCAGTGGACAGGGGTTGGGAGGAAACACCATATATTTT	CASSGQGLGGNTIYF
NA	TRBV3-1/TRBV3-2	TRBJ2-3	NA	TGTGCCAGCAGCTCCCAGGGCCCAGATACGCAGTATTTT	CASSSQGPDTQYF
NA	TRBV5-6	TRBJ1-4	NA	TGTGCCAGCAGCTTGGGAACGGGGGCCAGGGAAAAACTGTTTTTT	CASSLGTGAREKLFF
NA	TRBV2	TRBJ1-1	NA	TGTGCCAGCAAGAGGACATTTATGAACACTGAAGCTTTCTTT	CASKRTFMNTEAFF
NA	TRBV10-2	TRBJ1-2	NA	TGCGCCAGCAGTGAGTCGACTGGTACGGGTTACTATGGCTACACCTTC	CASSESTGTGYYGYTF
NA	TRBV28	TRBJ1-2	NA	TGTGCCAGCGCTTTAGCGGGTGTATATGGCTACACCTTC	CASALAGVYGYTF
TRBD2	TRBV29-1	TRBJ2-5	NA	TGCAGCGTCGGCAGCGGGGGGGAGACCCAGTACTTC	CSVGSGGETQYF
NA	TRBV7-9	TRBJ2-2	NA	TGTGCCAGCAGCTCCCCCCCCGGGGGTACGAACACCGGGGAGCTGTTTTTT	CASSSPPGGTNTGELFF
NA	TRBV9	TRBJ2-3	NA	TGTGCCAGCAGCGTAGACATCAACCCAGAAGGCCGGGGTACGCAGTATTTT	CASSVDINPEGRGTQYF
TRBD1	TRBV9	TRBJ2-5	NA	TGTGCCAGCAGCGTAGGACAGGGGGCGCGGGAGACCCAGTACTTC	CASSVGQGARETQYF
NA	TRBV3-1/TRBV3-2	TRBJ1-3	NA	TGTGCCAGCAGCCAAGTTTCAGGGGTCGGAAACACCATATATTTT	CASSQVSGVGNTIYF
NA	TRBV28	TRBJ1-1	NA	TGTGCCTTATCTGAGGGGGGGCGGAACACTGAAGCTTTCTTT	CALSEGGRNTEAFF
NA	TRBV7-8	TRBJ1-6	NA	TGTGCCAGCAGCTTAGCGCTTCAGAATAATTCACCCCTCCACTTT	CASSLALQNNSPLHF
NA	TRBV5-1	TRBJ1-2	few	TGCGCCAGCAGCTTGGGCCTTCAACAGGGATTGGATGGCTACACCTTC	CASSLGLQQGLDGYTF
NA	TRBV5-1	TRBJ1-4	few	TGCGCCAGCAGAAACGGTCCTAATGAAAAACTGTTTTTT	CASRNGPNEKLFF
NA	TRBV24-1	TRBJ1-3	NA	TGTGCCACCAGTGACACTGGAAACACCATATATTTT	CATSDTGNTIYF
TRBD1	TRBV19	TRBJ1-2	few	TGTGCCAGTAGCGAGTCAACAGGGGTTGGAGCTAACTATGGCTACACCTTC	CASSESTGVGANYGYTF
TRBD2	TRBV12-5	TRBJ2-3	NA	TGTGCTAGTGGTCCCACCCGACTAGCGGGGGGGCAGCTTCCAGATACGCAGTATTTT	CASGPTRLAGGQLPDTQYF
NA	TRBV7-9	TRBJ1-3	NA	TGTGCCAGCAGCGTACAGGCAACTGGTGACACCATATATTTT	CASSVQATGDTIYF
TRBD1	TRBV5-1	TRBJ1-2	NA	TGCGCCAGCAGCGTCCTAGGACAGGGGAACTATGGCTACACCTTC	CASSVLGQGNYGYTF